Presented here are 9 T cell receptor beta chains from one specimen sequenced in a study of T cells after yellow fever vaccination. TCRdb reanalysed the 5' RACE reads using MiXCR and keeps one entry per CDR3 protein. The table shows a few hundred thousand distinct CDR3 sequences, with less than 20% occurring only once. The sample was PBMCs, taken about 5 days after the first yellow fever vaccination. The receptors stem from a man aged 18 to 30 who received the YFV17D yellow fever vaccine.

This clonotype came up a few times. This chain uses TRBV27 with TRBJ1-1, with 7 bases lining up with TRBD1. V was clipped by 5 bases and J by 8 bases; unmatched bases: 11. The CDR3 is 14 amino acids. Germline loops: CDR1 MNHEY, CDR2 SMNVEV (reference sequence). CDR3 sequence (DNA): TGTGCCAGCAGTCTCCGACAGGGAAGGTCGGAAGCTTTCTTT. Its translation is CASSLRQGRSEAFF.

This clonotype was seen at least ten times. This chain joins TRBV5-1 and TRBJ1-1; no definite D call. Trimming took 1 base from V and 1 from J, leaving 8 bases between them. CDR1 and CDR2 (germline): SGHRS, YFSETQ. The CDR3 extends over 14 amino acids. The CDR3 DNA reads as TGCGCCAGCAGCTTGTTTGGGGAGAACACTGAAGCTTTCTTT. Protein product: CASSLFGENTEAFF.

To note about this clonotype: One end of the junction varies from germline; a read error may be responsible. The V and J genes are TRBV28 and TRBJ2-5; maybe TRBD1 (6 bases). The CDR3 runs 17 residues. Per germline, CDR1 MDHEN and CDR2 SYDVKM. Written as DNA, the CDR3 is TGTGCCAGCAGTTTTCAGGGGCCCTTAAAGCTCCAAGATACCCAGTACTTC. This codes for CASSFQGPLKLQDTQYF.

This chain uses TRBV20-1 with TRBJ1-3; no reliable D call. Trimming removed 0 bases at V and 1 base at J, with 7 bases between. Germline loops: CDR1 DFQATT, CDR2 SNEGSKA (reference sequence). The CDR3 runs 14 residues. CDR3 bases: TGCAGTGCTAGAGATGCGAGATCTGGAAACACCATATATTTT. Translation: CSARDARSGNTIYF.

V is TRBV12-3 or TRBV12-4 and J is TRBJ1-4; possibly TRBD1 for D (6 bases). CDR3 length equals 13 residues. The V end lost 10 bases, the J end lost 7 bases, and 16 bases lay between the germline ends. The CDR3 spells CAIRGGEGEKLFF. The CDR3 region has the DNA TGTGCCATCCGAGGGGGGGAAGGTGAAAAACTGTTTTTT.

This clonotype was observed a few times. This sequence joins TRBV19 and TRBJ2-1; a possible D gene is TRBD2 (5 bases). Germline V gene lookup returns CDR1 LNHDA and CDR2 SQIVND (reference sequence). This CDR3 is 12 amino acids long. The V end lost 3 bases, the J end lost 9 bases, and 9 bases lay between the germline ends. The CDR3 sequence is CASSIRGAEQFF. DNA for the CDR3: TGTGCCAGTAGTATTCGGGGAGCTGAGCAGTTCTTC. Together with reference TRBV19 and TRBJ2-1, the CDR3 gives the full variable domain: DGGITQSPKYLFRKEGQNVTLSCEQNLNHDAMYWYRQDPGQGLRLIYYSQIVNDFQKGDIAEGYSVSREKKESFPLTVTSAQKNPTAFYLCASSIRGAEQFFGPGTRLTVL.

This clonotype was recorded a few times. The CDR3 protein is CASSPAGTYTEAFF. CDR3 DNA: TGTGCCAGCTCACCGGCCGGGACATACACTGAAGCTTTCTTT. V gene TRBV18 combines with J gene TRBJ1-1; D may be TRBD1 (6 bases). The CDR3 covers 14 residues. Deletions cut 3 bases from V and 3 bases from J, with 11 bases between. CDR1 is KGHSH and CDR2 is LQKENI in the germline V gene.

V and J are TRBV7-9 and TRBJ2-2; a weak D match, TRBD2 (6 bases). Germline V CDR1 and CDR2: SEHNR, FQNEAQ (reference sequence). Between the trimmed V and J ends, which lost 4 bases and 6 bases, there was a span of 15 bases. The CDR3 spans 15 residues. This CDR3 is CASSSDGGRAGELFF. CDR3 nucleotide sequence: TGTGCCAGCAGCTCCGACGGGGGAAGGGCCGGGGAGCTGTTTTTT.

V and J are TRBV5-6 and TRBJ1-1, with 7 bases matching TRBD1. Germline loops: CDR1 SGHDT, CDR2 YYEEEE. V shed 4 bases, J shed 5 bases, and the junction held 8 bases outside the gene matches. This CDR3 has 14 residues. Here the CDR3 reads CASSGGRGGTEAFF. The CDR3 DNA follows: TGTGCCAGCAGCGGGGGCAGGGGGGGAACTGAAGCTTTCTTT.